This passage covers 3 T cell receptor beta chains from one sample sequenced in a study of CD8+ T cells in alopecia areata. It was cDNA, reverse transcribed from extracted RNA, that served as the sequencing template. The method was immunoSEQ multiplex PCR; TCRdb's version includes in-frame clones alone and lacks a portion of them. The sample lists roughly 150,000 clones; 50% to 65% were seen once. Treatment given: oral pan-JAK inhibitor, 5-10 mg twice daily. Sequencing used CD8+ T cells sorted from blood, obtained at week 4, from a patient treated with tofacitinib. Source of these receptors: a human donor with alopecia areata.

This clone was recorded a few times. The chain couples TRBV6-5 to TRBJ1-5; D is ambiguous. This CDR3 is built from 15 residues. V was pared by 4 bases and J by 0 bases, with 10 bases between. The V gene's germline CDR1 is MNHEY and CDR2 SVGAGI. In DNA form, the CDR3 reads TGTGCCAGCAGTTTATATGCGGATAGCAATCAGCCCCAGCATTTT. Translation: CASSLYADSNQPQHF.

V and J are TRBV9 and TRBJ2-3; D gene ambiguous. The CDR3 extends over 16 amino acids. Trimming left V 0 bases short and J 1 base short, with 12 bases between. Germline V gene data show CDR1 as SGDLS and CDR2 as YYNGEE. CDR3 DNA sequence: TGTGCCAGCAGCGTAGTCCCCTCCTTCCGCACAGATACGCAGTATTTT. It encodes CASSVVPSFRTDTQYF.

J is TRBJ2-4 and V is TRBV11-2; D assignment may be TRBD1 or TRBD2 (5 bases each). V was pared by 3 bases and J by 1 base, with 10 bases between. CDR1 and CDR2 (germline): SGHAT, FQNNGV. There are 15 residues in the CDR3. CDR3 protein: CASSFRGAAKNIQYF. CDR3 nucleotides: TGTGCCAGCAGCTTTCGGGGCGCGGCCAAAAACATTCAGTACTTC. Filled out from reference TRBV11-2 and TRBJ2-4, the complete variable domain reads EAGVAQSPRYKIIEKRQSVAFWCNPISGHATLYWYQQILGQGPKLLIQFQNNGVVDDSQLPKDRFSAERLKGVDSTLKIQPAKLEDSAVYLCASSFRGAAKNIQYFGAGTRLSVL.